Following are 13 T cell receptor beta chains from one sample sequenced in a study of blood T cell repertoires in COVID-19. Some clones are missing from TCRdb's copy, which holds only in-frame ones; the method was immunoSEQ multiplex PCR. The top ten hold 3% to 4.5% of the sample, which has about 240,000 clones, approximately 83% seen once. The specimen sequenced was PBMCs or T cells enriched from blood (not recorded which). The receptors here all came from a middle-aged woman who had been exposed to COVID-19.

The DNA for the CDR3 is TGTGCCAGCAGCTTTGTCGGCAGAGGCTACGAGCAGTACTTC. This translates into CASSFVGRGYEQYF. V is TRBV7-2 and J is TRBJ2-7; D ambiguous. V was shortened by 3 bases and J by 3 bases, with 12 bases between the two germline ends. CDR1 and CDR2 from the germline V gene are SGHTA and FQGNSA. The CDR3 runs 14 residues.

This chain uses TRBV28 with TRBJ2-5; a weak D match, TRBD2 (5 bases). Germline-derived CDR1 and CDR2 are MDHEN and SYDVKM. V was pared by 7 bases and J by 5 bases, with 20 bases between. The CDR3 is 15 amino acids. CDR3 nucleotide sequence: TGTGCCAGCACCGGGTCAATGGACTCGGTGGAGACCCAGTACTTC. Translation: CASTGSMDSVETQYF.

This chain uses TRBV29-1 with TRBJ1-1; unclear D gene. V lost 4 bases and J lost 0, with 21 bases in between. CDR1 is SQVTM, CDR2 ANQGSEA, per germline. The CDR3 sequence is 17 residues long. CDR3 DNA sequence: TGCAGCGTTGTTGGAGTGGTAGTCTCCTCTTTGAACACTGAAGCTTTCTTT. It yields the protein CSVVGVVVSSLNTEAFF.

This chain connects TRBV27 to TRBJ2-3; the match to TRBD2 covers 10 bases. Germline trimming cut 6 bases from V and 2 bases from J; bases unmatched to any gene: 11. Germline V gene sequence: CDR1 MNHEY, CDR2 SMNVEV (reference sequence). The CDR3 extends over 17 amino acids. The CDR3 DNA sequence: TGTGCCAGCAGCCTCAAGGGACTAGCGTATCTCACAGATACGCAGTATTTT. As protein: CASSLKGLAYLTDTQYF.

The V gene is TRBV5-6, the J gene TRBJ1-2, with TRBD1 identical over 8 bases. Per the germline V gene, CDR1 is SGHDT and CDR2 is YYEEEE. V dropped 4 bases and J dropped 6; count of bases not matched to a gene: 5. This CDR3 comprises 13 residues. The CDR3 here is CASSRDRGDGYTF. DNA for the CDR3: TGTGCCAGCAGCCGAGACAGGGGAGATGGCTACACCTTC.

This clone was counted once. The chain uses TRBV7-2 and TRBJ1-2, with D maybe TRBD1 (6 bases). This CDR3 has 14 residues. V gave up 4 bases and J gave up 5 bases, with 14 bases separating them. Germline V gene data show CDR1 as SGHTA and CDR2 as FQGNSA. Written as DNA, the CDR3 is TGTGCCAGCAGCTACGGGCCTAGGGGGTATGGCTACACCTTC. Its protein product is CASSYGPRGYGYTF.

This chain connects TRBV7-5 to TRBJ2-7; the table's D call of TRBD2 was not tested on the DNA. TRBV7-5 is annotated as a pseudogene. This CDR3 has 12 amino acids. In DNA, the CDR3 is TGTGCCAGAAGCAGGCGGGCGTACGAGCAGTACTTC. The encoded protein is CARSRRAYEQYF.

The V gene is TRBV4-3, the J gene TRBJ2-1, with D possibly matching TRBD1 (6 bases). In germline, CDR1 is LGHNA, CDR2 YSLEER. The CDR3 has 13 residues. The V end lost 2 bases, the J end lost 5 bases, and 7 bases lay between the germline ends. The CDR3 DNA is TGCGCCAGCAGCCAACGACAGGACAATGAGCAGTTCTTC. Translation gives CASSQRQDNEQFF.

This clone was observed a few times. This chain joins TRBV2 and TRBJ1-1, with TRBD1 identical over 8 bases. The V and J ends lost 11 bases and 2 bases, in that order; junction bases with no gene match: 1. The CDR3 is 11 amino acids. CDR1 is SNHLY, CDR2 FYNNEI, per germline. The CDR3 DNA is TGTGCCGGACAGGGTAACACTGAAGCTTTCTTT. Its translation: CAGQGNTEAFF.

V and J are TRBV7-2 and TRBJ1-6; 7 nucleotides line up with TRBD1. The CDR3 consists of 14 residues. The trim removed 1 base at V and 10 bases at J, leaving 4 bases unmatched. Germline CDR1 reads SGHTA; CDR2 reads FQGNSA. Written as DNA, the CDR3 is TGTGCCAGCAGCTTAGGCAGGGGGTCCTCACCCCTCCACTTT. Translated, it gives CASSLGRGSSPLHF.

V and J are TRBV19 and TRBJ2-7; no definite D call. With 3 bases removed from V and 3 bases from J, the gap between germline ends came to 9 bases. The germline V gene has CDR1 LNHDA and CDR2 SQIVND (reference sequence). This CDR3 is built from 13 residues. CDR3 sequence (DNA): TGTGCCAGTAGTATTGAGGCAAACTACGAGCAGTACTTC. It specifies CASSIEANYEQYF.

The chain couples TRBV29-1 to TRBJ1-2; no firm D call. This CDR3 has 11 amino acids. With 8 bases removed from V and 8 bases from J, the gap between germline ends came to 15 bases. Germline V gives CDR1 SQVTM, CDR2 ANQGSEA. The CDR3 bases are TGCAGCTGTACGGAGTATATGGGCTACACCTTC. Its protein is CSCTEYMGYTF.

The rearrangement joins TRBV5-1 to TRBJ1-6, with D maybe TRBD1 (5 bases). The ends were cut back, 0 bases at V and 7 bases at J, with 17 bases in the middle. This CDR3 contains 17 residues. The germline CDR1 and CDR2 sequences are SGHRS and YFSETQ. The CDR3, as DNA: TGCGCCAGCAGCTTGGCTGACAGACGGACGGCCAATTCACCCCTCCACTTT. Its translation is CASSLADRRTANSPLHF.